This is a list of T cell receptor beta chains from one sample in a study of blood T cell repertoires in COVID-19. Method: immunoSEQ multiplex PCR; TCRdb's copy keeps in-frame clones and lacks some. The data hold about 130,000 clones, with about 80% observed a single time. The sequencing input was PBMCs or T cells enriched from blood (not recorded which). These receptors all stem from a man in his forties or fifties who had recovered from COVID-19. Both conserved end residues are part of each CDR3. The D gene is left open where the match is weak. Not every row has a clone size; where given, it reads once, few, many or a size class.

>15|TRBD1|TRBV28|.|TRBJ1-4
TGTGCCAGCAGTTTAAGTGGACAGGGGATTGAAAAACTGTTTTTT
CASSLSGQGIEKLFF
>14|TRBD1|TRBV18|.|TRBJ2-1
TGTGCCAGCTCCCTTGGGACAGAGTACAATGAGCAGTTCTTC
CASSLGTEYNEQFF
>14|TRBD1|TRBV7-9|.|TRBJ2-7
TGTGCCAGCAGCTCCACAGGGGGCCGGGGGGAGCAGTACTTC
CASSSTGGRGEQYF
>12|.|TRBV12-3/TRBV12-4|.|TRBJ2-2
TGTGCCAGCAGTAGGGGTGGCGGGGAGCTGTTTTTT
CASSRGGGELFF
>14|.|TRBV7-8|once|TRBJ1-5
TGTGCCAGCAGCTTGCCCTATAGCAATCAGCCCCAGCATTTT
CASSLPYSNQPQHF
>13|.|TRBV11-2|.|TRBJ1-1
TGTGCCAGCAGCCCGAGCGGGAACACTGAAGCTTTCTTT
CASSPSGNTEAFF
>14|TRBD1|TRBV6-5|.|TRBJ1-5
TGTGCCAGCAGAAGACAGGGAGGCAATCAGCCCCAGCATTTT
CASRRQGGNQPQHF
>13|TRBD1|TRBV29-1|.|TRBJ1-3
TGCAGCGGCCTCAGGGGGCACGGAAACACCATATATTTT
CSGLRGHGNTIYF
>13|.|TRBV18|.|TRBJ1-6
TGTGCCAGCTCAAGCGGGACCGATTCACCCCTCCACTTT
CASSSGTDSPLHF
>16|.|TRBV18|.|TRBJ2-2
TGTGCCAGCTCACCGCTCCCAGGCGCGAACACCGGGGAGCTGTTTTTT
CASSPLPGANTGELFF
>14|.|TRBV10-3|.|TRBJ2-6
TGTGCCATCAGTAATTACTCTGGGGCCAACGTCCTGACTTTC
CAISNYSGANVLTF
>16|.|TRBV21-1|.|TRBJ1-2
TGTGCCAGCAGCAAAGCGAGGGGGCCTTCTAACTATGGCTACACCTTC
CASSKARGPSNYGYTF
>13|.|TRBV7-9|.|TRBJ1-5
TGTGCCAGCAGCTTTTCAGGGGAGCAGCCCCAGCATTTT
CASSFSGEQPQHF
>15|.|TRBV28|.|TRBJ2-7
TGTGCCAGCAGTTTATATGCAGGGTTGGCCTACGAGCAGTACTTC
CASSLYAGLAYEQYF
>12|.|TRBV9|.|TRBJ1-2
TGTGCCAGCAGCCTCAGTACGTATGGCTACACCTTC
CASSLSTYGYTF
>13|TRBD2|TRBV12-3/TRBV12-4|.|TRBJ2-7
TGTGCCAGCAGTCCCCGGACTAGTCGCGAGCAGTACTTC
CASSPRTSREQYF
>10|.|TRBV28|.|TRBJ1-1
TGTGCCAGCAGTGCCGGGAAAGCTTTCTTT
CASSAGKAFF
>18|TRBD1|TRBV15|.|TRBJ1-1
TGTGCCACCAGCAGTCTAACACGAACCGGGACAGAATTTACTGAAGCTTTCTTT
CATSSLTRTGTEFTEAFF
>14|TRBD1|TRBV28|.|TRBJ1-2
TGTGCCAGCAGCCACCGGACAGGGAGCTATGGCTACACCTTC
CASSHRTGSYGYTF
>15|.|TRBV7-9|once|TRBJ1-1
TGTGCCAGCAGCTTAATGTCCGGGGTAAGGACTGAAGCTTTCTTT
CASSLMSGVRTEAFF
>14|TRBD1|TRBV7-2|few|TRBJ1-2
TGTGCCAGCAGCCCGGGACAGGGGGCGGAGGGCTACACCTTC
CASSPGQGAEGYTF
>15|TRBD1|TRBV27|.|TRBJ2-1
TGTGCCAGCAGAGGACAGGCGAGCTCCTACAATGAGCAGTTCTTC
CASRGQASSYNEQFF
>16|.|TRBV7-5|once|TRBJ2-3
TGTGCCAGATGTCCTAGTACTAGCTCTAGCACAGATACGCAGTATTTT
CARCPSTSSSTDTQYF
>18|TRBD1|TRBV4-2|.|TRBJ1-1
TGTGCCAGCAGCCAAGATGGTAGGACAGGGTATATTCGGAGTGTGGCTTTCTTT
CASSQDGRTGYIRSVAFF
>15|TRBD2|TRBV11-3|.|TRBJ2-3
TGTGCCAGCAGTCAGAGCGGGGGTGGCACAGATACGCAGTATTTT
CASSQSGGGTDTQYF
>18|TRBD1|TRBV2|.|TRBJ2-6
TGTGCCAGCAGTGGAGGGACAGGGACAGTCTCTGGGGCCAACGTCCTGACTTTC
CASSGGTGTVSGANVLTF